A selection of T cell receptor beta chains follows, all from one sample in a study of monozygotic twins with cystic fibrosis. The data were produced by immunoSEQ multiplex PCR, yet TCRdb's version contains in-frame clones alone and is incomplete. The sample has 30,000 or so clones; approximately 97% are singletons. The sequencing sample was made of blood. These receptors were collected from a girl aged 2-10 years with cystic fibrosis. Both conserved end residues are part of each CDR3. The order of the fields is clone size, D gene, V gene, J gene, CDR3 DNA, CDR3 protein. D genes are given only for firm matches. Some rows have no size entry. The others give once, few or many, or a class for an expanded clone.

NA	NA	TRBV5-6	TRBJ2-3	TGTGCCAGCAGCTTCTCTAGCGCCACAGATACGCAGTATTTT	CASSFSSATDTQYF
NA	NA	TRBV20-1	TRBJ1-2	TGCAGTGCCGGGGGTACGGGGGGCTACACCTTC	CSAGGTGGYTF
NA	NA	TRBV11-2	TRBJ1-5	TGTGCCAGCAGGCAGGACAGCGCTCAGCCCCAGCATTTT	CASRQDSAQPQHF
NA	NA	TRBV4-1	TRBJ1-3	TGCGCCAGCAGCCAAGTCGGACGGGACTCTGGAAACACCATATATTTT	CASSQVGRDSGNTIYF
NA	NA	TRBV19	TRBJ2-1	TGTGCCAGCCCCTCGGCGGGTTTAGGGTACAATGAGCAGTTCTTC	CASPSAGLGYNEQFF
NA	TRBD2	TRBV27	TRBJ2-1	TGTGCCAGCAGTTTAGCGGGAGGGCCCGTAGAGCAGTTCTTC	CASSLAGGPVEQFF
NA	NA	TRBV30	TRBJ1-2	TGTGCCTGGAGTGTACCTGGGCAGGAGAACTATGGCTACACCTTC	CAWSVPGQENYGYTF
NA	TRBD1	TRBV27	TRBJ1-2	TGTGCCAGCAGACTGGACAGGGTCGGGGGCTACACCTTC	CASRLDRVGGYTF
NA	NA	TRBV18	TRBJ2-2	TGTGCCAGCCGGGACGCCTCCGTCCTTCGGGGCCGCGTCACCGGGGAGCTGTTTTTT	CASRDASVLRGRVTGELFF
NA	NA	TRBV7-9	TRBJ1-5	TGTGCCAGCAGCCTAAGCAATCAGCCCCAGCATTTT	CASSLSNQPQHF
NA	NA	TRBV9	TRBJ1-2	TGTGCCAGCAGCGTAGAGCGTAAGGGTACAGACTATGGCTACACCTTC	CASSVERKGTDYGYTF
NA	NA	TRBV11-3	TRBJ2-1	TGTGCCAGCAGCCCTTCTCGGGGGGCAAGGGATGAGCAGTTCTTC	CASSPSRGARDEQFF
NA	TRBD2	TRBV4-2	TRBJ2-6	TGTGCCAGCACTCCGCGACTAGCTAGCTCTGGGGCCAACGTCCTGACTTTC	CASTPRLASSGANVLTF
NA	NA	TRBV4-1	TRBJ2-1	TGCGCCAGCAGCCAAGGAGAGGATAACCCCGGCTATGAGCAGTTCTTC	CASSQGEDNPGYEQFF
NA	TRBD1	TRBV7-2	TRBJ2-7	TGTGCCAGCAGCTTAGTAGGACAGGGTCTCTACGAGCAGTACTTC	CASSLVGQGLYEQYF
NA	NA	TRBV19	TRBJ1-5	TGTGCCAGTAGTGAAAGTGGGGGGGGCAATCAGCCCCAGCATTTT	CASSESGGGNQPQHF
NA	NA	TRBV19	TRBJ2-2	TGTGCCAGTCTTTACTCCGGGGAGCTGTTTTTT	CASLYSGELFF
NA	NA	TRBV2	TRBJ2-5	TGTGCCAGCAGTGATAGCGGCCATTACCAAGAGACCCAGTACTTC	CASSDSGHYQETQYF
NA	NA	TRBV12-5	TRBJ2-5	TGTGCTAGTGGTTTACGGAGTACAGAGACCCAGTACTTC	CASGLRSTETQYF
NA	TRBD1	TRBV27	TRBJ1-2	TGTGCCAGCAGTTTGCCAGGGGGAGATGGCTACACCTTC	CASSLPGGDGYTF
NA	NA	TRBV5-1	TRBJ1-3	TGCGCCAGCAGCTTGGATTTGGACTCGGGAAACACCATATATTTT	CASSLDLDSGNTIYF
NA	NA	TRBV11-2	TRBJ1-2	TGTGCCAGCAGCTTAAAAGTCACCGGCTATGGCTACACCTTC	CASSLKVTGYGYTF
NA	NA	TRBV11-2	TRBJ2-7	TGTGCCAGCAGCTTTATCCGGAGACCCTACGAGCAGTACTTC	CASSFIRRPYEQYF
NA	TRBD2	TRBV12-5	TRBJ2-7	TGTGCTAGTGGTTTGGTAAGGGAATTTAAGGCTCTAGCGGACTACGAGCAGTACTTC	CASGLVREFKALADYEQYF
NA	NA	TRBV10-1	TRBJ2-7	TGCGCAAGCACCGGGGGCAGAAGAGGGGGCGGGAGAACCTACGAGCAGTACTTC	CASTGGRRGGGRTYEQYF
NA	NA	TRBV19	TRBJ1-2	TGTGCCAGTAGCGAATCTAGGGAGTATGGCTACACCTTC	CASSESREYGYTF
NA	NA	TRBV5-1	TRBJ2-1	TGCGCCAGCAGCCGCACAGAACAGTCCTACAATGAGCAGTTCTTC	CASSRTEQSYNEQFF
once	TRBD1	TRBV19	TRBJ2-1	TGTGCCAGTAGCCCCTGGACAGGGAATCTCGATGAGCAGTTCTTC	CASSPWTGNLDEQFF
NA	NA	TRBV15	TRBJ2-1	TGTGCCACCAGCAGAGCTAAGAATTCCTACAATGAGCAGTTCTTC	CATSRAKNSYNEQFF
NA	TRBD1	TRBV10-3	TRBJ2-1	TGTGCCATCAGCGGACTGGTACAGGGGGGCAATGAGCAGTTCTTC	CAISGLVQGGNEQFF
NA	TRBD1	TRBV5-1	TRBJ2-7	TGCGCCAGCAGCTTGGGACAGGGGTTTTCCTACGAGCAGTACTTC	CASSLGQGFSYEQYF
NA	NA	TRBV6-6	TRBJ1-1	TGTGCCAGCAAGCGGGAGGAGCGCGTTCTCTTCACTGAAGCTTTCTTT	CASKREERVLFTEAFF
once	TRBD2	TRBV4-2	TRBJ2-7	TGTGCCAGCAGCCAAGTTAGGGACTACGGGTACGAGCAGTACTTC	CASSQVRDYGYEQYF
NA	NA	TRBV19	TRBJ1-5	TGTGCCAGTAGTACAGGTACCTACAATCAGCCCCAGCATTTT	CASSTGTYNQPQHF
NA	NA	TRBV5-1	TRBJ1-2	TGCGCCAGCAGCCTCTTAGAGTCTGGTTCCTATGGCTACACCTTC	CASSLLESGSYGYTF
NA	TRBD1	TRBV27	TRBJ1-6	TGTGCCAGCAGGGGGACAGCCTACTATAATTCACCCCTCCACTTT	CASRGTAYYNSPLHF
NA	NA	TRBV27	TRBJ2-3	TGTGCCAGCAGTCCCATAGTGCAGACGACTAGCACAGATACGCAGTATTTT	CASSPIVQTTSTDTQYF
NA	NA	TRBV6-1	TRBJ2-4	TGTGCCAGCAGTGAAGCGGGGGACAAGCTAGCCAAAAACATTCAGTACTTC	CASSEAGDKLAKNIQYF
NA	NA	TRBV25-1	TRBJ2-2	TGTGCCAGCAGTATTTCCTCTGGAGGCGGGGAGCTGTTTTTT	CASSISSGGGELFF
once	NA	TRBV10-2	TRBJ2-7	TGCGCCAGCAGTGAGTCGAATCGCGGAGCGTTCGAGCAGTACTTC	CASSESNRGAFEQYF
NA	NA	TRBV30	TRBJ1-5	TGTGCCTGGGGCGGGGGACCCGGCAATCAGCCCCAGCATTTT	CAWGGGPGNQPQHF
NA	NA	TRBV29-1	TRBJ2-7	TGCAGCGTTGGACCGACGTGGGCTGGGGAGCAGTACTTC	CSVGPTWAGEQYF
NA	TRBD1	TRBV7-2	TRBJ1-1	TGTGCCACCGGGAGGGACAGATCGGTGAACACTGAAGCTTTCTTT	CATGRDRSVNTEAFF
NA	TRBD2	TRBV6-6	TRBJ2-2	TGTGCCAGCAGCCCTAGCGGGAGTGGGACCGGGGAGCTGTTTTTT	CASSPSGSGTGELFF
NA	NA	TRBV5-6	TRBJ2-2	TGTGCCAGCAGCCGGGCGATAGGTCGGTCCGGGGAGCTGTTTTTT	CASSRAIGRSGELFF
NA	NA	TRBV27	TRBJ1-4	TGTGCCAGCAGTTTAATCAATCCGGCAGACCCAACTAATGAAAAACTGTTTTTT	CASSLINPADPTNEKLFF
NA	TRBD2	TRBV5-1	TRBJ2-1	TGCGCCAGCAGCTCCGGGACTAGCGGCCATAATGAGCAGTTCTTC	CASSSGTSGHNEQFF
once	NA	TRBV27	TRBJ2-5	TGTGCCAGCAGTCTAGTATGGAGGGAGACCCAGTACTTC	CASSLVWRETQYF
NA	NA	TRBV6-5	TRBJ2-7	TGTGCCAGCAGTCCCTTGGGGGTGCTCTACGAGCAGTACTTC	CASSPLGVLYEQYF
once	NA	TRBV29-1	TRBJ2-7	TGCAGCGCCGCTACAGGAGCCTACGAGCAGTACTTC	CSAATGAYEQYF